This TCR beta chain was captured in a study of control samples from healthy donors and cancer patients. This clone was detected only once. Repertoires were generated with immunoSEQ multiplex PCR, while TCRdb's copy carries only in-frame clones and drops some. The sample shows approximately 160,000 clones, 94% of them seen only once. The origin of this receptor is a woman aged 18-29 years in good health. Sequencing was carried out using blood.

CDR3 loop: CASTTGPAHSPLHF. In DNA form, the CDR3 reads TGTGCCAGCACCACCGGGCCGGCACATTCACCCCTCCACTTT. The gene calls are TRBV28 and TRBJ1-6, with D hard to call. This CDR3 is 14 amino acids long. Germline V gene lookup returns CDR1 MDHEN and CDR2 SYDVKM. Trimming took off 7 bases at V and 8 bases at J, with 15 bases between the two ends.